Included here is one T cell receptor (beta chain) sequence, with context. Its antigen is currently unknown. The data derive from a study of shared clonotypes between healthy human individuals. Study-wide findings and caveats: Investigators expected sequencing depth to affect clonotype sharing among donors. Few donors limited the genetic and exposure-history diversity represented.

Around 200 ng DNA, tens of thousands of T cell genomes, went into each sorted-subset replicate PCR. The method was immunoSEQ multiplex PCR; TCRdb's version includes in-frame clones alone and lacks a portion of them. This table has fewer than 1 million clones, about 96% appearing once. The CDR3 spans 16 residues. The germline V and J ends were trimmed by 4 bases and 0 bases, with 13 bases remaining between them. Germline assignment: CDR1 MRHNA and CDR2 SNTAGT. Only CD45RO-negative cells positively selected for CCR7 counted as naive CD8 cells, so terminally differentiated effector memory CD45RA+ cells were excluded.

The sequencing sample was made of naive CD8+ T cells sorted from blood. This TCR derives from a man under 40 in good health. The chain uses TRBV6-4 and TRBJ2-1; D unresolved. The CDR3 DNA reads as TGTGCCAGCAGTGCTTGGCGGAAGAGCTCCTACAATGAGCAGTTCTTC. Translation gives CASSAWRKSSYNEQFF.